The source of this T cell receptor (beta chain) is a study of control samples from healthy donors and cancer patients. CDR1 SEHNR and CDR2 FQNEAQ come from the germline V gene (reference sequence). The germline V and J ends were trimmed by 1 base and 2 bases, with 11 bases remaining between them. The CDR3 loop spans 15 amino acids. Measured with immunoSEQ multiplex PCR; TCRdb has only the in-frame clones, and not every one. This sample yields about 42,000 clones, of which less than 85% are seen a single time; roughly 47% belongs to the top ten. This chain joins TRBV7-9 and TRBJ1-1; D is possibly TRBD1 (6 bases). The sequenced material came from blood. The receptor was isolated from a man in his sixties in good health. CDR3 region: CASSLDGTSNTEAFF. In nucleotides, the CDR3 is TGTGCCAGCAGCTTAGATGGGACATCCAACACTGAAGCTTTCTTT. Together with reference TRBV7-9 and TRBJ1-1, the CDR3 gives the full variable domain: DTGVSQNPRHKITKRGQNVTFRCDPISEHNRLYWYRQTLGQGPEFLTYFQNEAQLEKSRLLSDRFSAERPKGSFSTLEIQRTEQGDSAMYLCASSLDGTSNTEAFFGQGTRLTVV.